Following are 21 T cell receptor beta chains from one sample sequenced in a study of cytomegalovirus exposure and HLA in healthy donors. 13 Jbeta primers and 60 Vbeta primers were used for the PCR. Some clones are missing from TCRdb's copy, which holds only in-frame ones; the method was immunoSEQ multiplex PCR. The data show 200,000 to 250,000 clones, over 80% seen once. The sequenced sample consisted of PBMCs. The source of these receptors is a boy aged 2 to 10 in good health and CMV-seronegative.

The chain has TRBV4-1 and TRBJ2-7; D possibly corresponds to TRBD2 (6 bases). V was pared by 1 base and J by 3 bases, with 19 bases between. CDR3 size: 17 residues. CDR1 MGHRA and CDR2 YSYEKL come from the germline V gene. The CDR3 DNA follows: TGCGCCAGCAGCCAAGCAGGCCCGTTCGTGGGGGGCTACGAGCAGTACTTC. Amino acid sequence: CASSQAGPFVGGYEQYF.

The chain has TRBV30 and TRBJ1-2, with D uncertain. Germline V gene sequence: CDR1 GTSNPN, CDR2 SVGIG (reference sequence). Trimming took 0 bases from V and 2 from J, leaving 7 bases between them. The CDR3 runs to 13 residues. CDR3 nucleotide sequence: TGTGCCTGGAGTGTATCGGTAAACTATGGCTACACCTTC. As protein: CAWSVSVNYGYTF. Combining the CDR3 with reference TRBV30 and TRBJ1-2 gives the whole variable domain SQTIHQWPATLVQPVGSPLSLECTVEGTSNPNLYWYRQAAGRGLQLLFYSVGIGQISSEVPQNLSASRPQDRQFILSSKKLLLSDSGFYLCAWSVSVNYGYTFGSGTRLTVV.

The chain couples TRBV5-4 to TRBJ2-5; 13 positions match TRBD2. The V gene end was trimmed by 4 bases and the J gene end by 4 bases; junction bases not matched to a gene: 10. The CDR3 has 17 residues. Germline V gives CDR1 SGHNT, CDR2 YYREEE (reference sequence). The CDR3 loop is CASSPGTSGAHRETQYF. The CDR3 nucleotides read TGTGCCAGCAGCCCTGGGACTAGCGGGGCTCACCGAGAGACCCAGTACTTC.

The chain's CDR3 is CASSETAGGTEAFF. CDR3 nucleotide sequence: TGTGCCAGCAGCGAGACCGCGGGGGGCACTGAAGCTTTCTTT. The chain uses TRBV11-2 and TRBJ1-1; possibly TRBD1 for D (5 bases). Germline CDR1 reads SGHAT; CDR2 reads FQNNGV. Trimming took 5 bases from V and 4 from J, leaving 14 bases between them. This CDR3 comprises 14 residues.

This chain uses TRBV7-8 with TRBJ1-6; the D gene is possibly TRBD1 (6 bases). V was clipped by 6 bases and J by 4 bases, with 10 bases between them. The CDR3 totals 14 residues. Looked up from germline, CDR1 is SGHVS and CDR2 is FQNEAQ. In nucleotides, the CDR3 is TGTGCCAGCAGGTGGGACAATTATAATTCACCCCTCCACTTT. Amino acid sequence: CASRWDNYNSPLHF. Drawing the rest from reference TRBV7-8 and TRBJ1-6, the complete variable domain is GAGVSQSPRYKVAKRGQDVALRCDPISGHVSLFWYQQALGQGPEFLTYFQNEAQLDKSGLPSDRFFAERPEGSVSTLKIQRTQQEDSAVYLCASRWDNYNSPLHFGNGTRLTVT.

This chain connects TRBV19 to TRBJ1-3; 8 bases are shared with TRBD1. With 8 bases clipped from V and 3 bases from J, the junction kept 9 bases outside the gene matches. The germline V gene encodes CDR1 LNHDA and CDR2 SQIVND (reference sequence). The CDR3 covers 15 residues. The CDR3 reads CASRQGIEYGNTIYF. For the CDR3, the DNA is TGTGCCAGTCGACAGGGGATTGAGTATGGAAACACCATATATTTT.

The chain is built from TRBV11-2 and TRBJ2-1; D is possibly TRBD2 (5 bases). Trimming removed 5 bases at V and 8 bases at J, with 10 bases between. Per germline, CDR1 SGHAT and CDR2 FQNNGV. This CDR3 has 12 amino acids. This CDR3 is CASSPARDEQFF. The DNA of the CDR3 is TGTGCCAGCAGCCCAGCGAGGGATGAGCAGTTCTTC.

The chain uses TRBV6-4 and TRBJ2-1, with 7 bases lining up with TRBD2. The CDR3 consists of 17 residues. Per the germline V gene, CDR1 is MRHNA and CDR2 is SNTAGT. V shed 6 bases, J shed 6 bases, and the junction held 17 bases outside the gene matches. The CDR3 DNA is TGTGCCAGCAGCCCCCGCGGGGGTCTCATATGGGTCAATGAGCAGTTCTTC. This encodes CASSPRGGLIWVNEQFF.

The chain links TRBV6-5 to TRBJ2-7, with a possible D match to TRBD1 (6 bases). The CDR3 totals 12 residues. Germline assignment: CDR1 MNHEY and CDR2 SVGAGI. The V gene lost 3 bases and the J gene lost 6 bases, with 9 bases spanning the gap. The CDR3 loop is CASSYIGGEQYF. CDR3 in DNA: TGTGCCAGCAGTTATATAGGGGGCGAGCAGTACTTC.

This chain's CDR3 is CASLPARGLTYEQYF. The CDR3 bases are TGTGCCAGCCTCCCCGCGCGGGGGTTAACCTACGAGCAGTACTTC. V and J are TRBV7-8 and TRBJ2-7; 7 bases match TRBD2. The germline gives CDR1 SGHVS, CDR2 FQNEAQ. The CDR3 has 15 residues. Unmatched junction bases numbered 12, after V lost 8 bases and J lost 2 bases. Drawing the rest from reference TRBV7-8 and TRBJ2-7, the complete variable domain is GAGVSQSPRYKVAKRGQDVALRCDPISGHVSLFWYQQALGQGPEFLTYFQNEAQLDKSGLPSDRFFAERPEGSVSTLKIQRTQQEDSAVYLCASLPARGLTYEQYFGPGTRLTVT.

This clone was detected a few times. The genes are TRBV6-1 and TRBJ1-1; 9 positions match TRBD1. After removal of 6 bases from V and 6 bases from J, the junction contained 11 bases not matched to a gene. Per the germline V gene, CDR1 is MNHNS and CDR2 is SASEGT. The CDR3 extends over 15 amino acids. The DNA of the CDR3 is TGTGCCAGCAGGATCCCGGGACAGGGTCTAGCTGAAGCTTTCTTT. It specifies CASRIPGQGLAEAFF.

This clone appeared a few times. The gene calls are TRBV7-9 and TRBJ2-1, with D tentatively TRBD1 (6 bases). The CDR3 spans 14 residues. Looked up from germline, CDR1 is SEHNR and CDR2 is FQNEAQ (reference sequence). V lost 1 base, J lost 7 bases, and 11 bases lay in between. The CDR3 loop reads CASSLGGQGNEQFF. CDR3 nucleotide sequence: TGTGCCAGCAGCTTAGGGGGGCAGGGGAATGAGCAGTTCTTC. The whole variable domain, remainder taken from reference TRBV7-9 and TRBJ2-1, is DTGVSQNPRHKITKRGQNVTFRCDPISEHNRLYWYRQTLGQGPEFLTYFQNEAQLEKSRLLSDRFSAERPKGSFSTLEIQRTEQGDSAMYLCASSLGGQGNEQFFGPGTRLTVL.

The J gene is TRBJ1-4, the V gene TRBV2, with D hard to call. V was clipped by 2 bases and J by 4 bases, with 5 bases between them. Germline V gene lookup returns CDR1 SNHLY and CDR2 FYNNEI. The CDR3 is made up of 13 amino acids. CDR3 sequence reads: CASSEIDNEKLFF. The CDR3 DNA sequence: TGTGCCAGCAGTGAAATAGATAATGAAAAACTGTTTTTT. Supplemented by reference TRBV2 and TRBJ1-4, the full variable domain reads EPEVTQTPSHQVTQMGQEVILRCVPISNHLYFYWYRQILGQKVEFLVSFYNNEISEKSEIFDDQFSVERPDGSNFTLKIRSTKLEDSAMYFCASSEIDNEKLFFGSGTQLSVL.

This clone was seen a few times. J is TRBJ2-1 and V is TRBV10-3; the match to TRBD2 covers 9 bases. The trim removed 1 base at V and 5 bases at J, leaving 6 bases unmatched. This CDR3 has 16 residues. The V gene's germline CDR1 is ENHRY and CDR2 SYGVKD. The CDR3 here is CAISEWGTSGHNEQFF. CDR3 nucleotides: TGTGCCATCAGTGAGTGGGGTACTAGCGGGCACAATGAGCAGTTCTTC.

V and J are TRBV6-1 and TRBJ2-7; D perhaps matches TRBD1 (5 bases). Trimming pared 2 bases from V and 4 bases from J, leaving 9 bases between. Germline lookup yields CDR1 MNHNS and CDR2 SASEGT. This CDR3 region has 13 residues. For the CDR3, the DNA is TGTGCCAGCAGTGAACATCGGACATACGAGCAGTACTTC. Translated: CASSEHRTYEQYF.

This rearrangement joins TRBV6-4 to TRBJ2-1; D possibly corresponds to TRBD1 (6 bases). There are 15 residues in the CDR3. V lost 5 bases and J 8 bases, leaving 19 bases between the germline ends. CDR1 and CDR2 (germline): MRHNA, SNTAGT. CDR3 residues: CASSLLYTGLDEQFF. CDR3 coding DNA: TGTGCCAGCAGTCTCCTATACACAGGGCTCGATGAGCAGTTCTTC.

The sample holds one count of this clone. The chain combines TRBV5-1 with TRBJ2-5; 9 bases agree with TRBD1. The tail of the sequence fits TRBJ2-7 better, so the J call may be wrong. CDR3 length equals 15 residues. CDR1 is SGHRS and CDR2 is YFSETQ in the germline V gene. This CDR3 reads CASSLWTGVVHEQYF. The CDR3 bases are TGCGCCAGCAGCTTATGGACAGGGGTTGTTCACGAGCAGTACTTC.

The rearrangement joins TRBV30 to TRBJ1-5, with D possibly being TRBD1 (6 bases). This CDR3 has 14 amino acids. The germline CDR1 and CDR2 sequences are GTSNPN and SVGIG (reference sequence). The ends were cut back, 1 base at V and 3 bases at J, with 10 bases in the middle. The CDR3 nucleotides are TGTGCCTGGAGTGGACGGGACATCAATCAGCCCCAGCATTTT. Translation: CAWSGRDINQPQHF.

The gene calls are TRBV6-5 and TRBJ1-4; no clear D gene. The germline V gene encodes CDR1 MNHEY and CDR2 SVGAGI. The CDR3 totals 12 residues. Trimming left V 10 bases short and J 14 bases short, with 20 bases between. Here the CDR3 reads CATRATHPGLFF. In nucleotides, the CDR3 is TGTGCCACCCGCGCCACGCACCCCGGGCTGTTTTTT.

The chain joins TRBV7-9 to TRBJ2-7; 8 bases align to TRBD2. V lost 5 bases to trimming and J lost 4 bases; unmatched junction nucleotides: 22. The CDR3 runs to 19 residues. Germline-derived CDR1 and CDR2 are SEHNR and FQNEAQ (reference sequence). The CDR3 bases are TGTGCCAGCAGCCCTGGGGGGGGACTAGAAGGAGGGCCGGGGTACGAGCAGTACTTC. Translated, it gives CASSPGGGLEGGPGYEQYF.

CDR3 region: CAWSVVREQYF. In DNA form, the CDR3 reads TGTGCCTGGAGTGTAGTCAGGGAGCAGTACTTC. The chain uses TRBV30 and TRBJ2-7; D is ambiguous. The V and J ends lost 0 bases and 7 bases respectively, with 7 bases between them. Germline V lookup: CDR1 GTSNPN, CDR2 SVGIG (reference sequence). The CDR3 contains 11 residues.